This T cell receptor beta chain was sequenced for a study of a mutant IDH1 vaccine in newly diagnosed glioma. Study summary: Vaccine dosing followed radiotherapy by 4-6 weeks, or accompanied temozolomide cycles. Mean patient age was around 40 years; around 60% were male and around 40% female.

Concerning this clone: The antigen is undetermined.

Sequencing was performed with immunoSEQ multiplex PCR; in TCRdb, only in-frame clones are kept and a portion is missing. The top ten hold approximately 3.8% of the sample, which has about 60,000 clones, about 80% seen once. Study-wide results and caveats: Pseudoprogression appears to have had no connection to changes in top peripheral T cell clonotypes. Vaccination induced immune responses in about 93% of patients.

The CDR3 extends over 15 amino acids. The trim removed 6 bases at V and 8 bases at J, leaving 11 bases unmatched. Germline V gene data show CDR1 as MNHEY and CDR2 as SMNVEV (reference sequence). The sample's time point: week 11, during vaccination. Mutant IDH1 20-mer peptide, at 300 ug, made up each vaccine dose, with topical imiquimod. J is TRBJ2-1 and V is TRBV27; 9 bases align to TRBD2. The sequencing used PBMCs, collected from a glioma patient whose treatment included an IDH1 peptide vaccine. The sequence was collected from a man aged 25-45 years with glioma. The DNA for the CDR3 is TGTGCCAGCAGCCCCTTTGCGGGGGGGAGAGATGAGCAGTTCTTC. Protein sequence: CASSPFAGGRDEQFF.